Below, 12 T cell receptor beta chains from the same sample are listed, as sequenced in a study of blood T cell repertoires in COVID-19. TCRdb keeps only in-frame clones here, not all; method: immunoSEQ multiplex PCR. This sample carries 200,000 to 250,000 clones, about nine tenths of them seen once, and the ten largest clones take approximately 1.6%. Sequenced material: PBMCs or T cells enriched from blood (not recorded which). The receptors stem from a man aged 40-49 years who had recovered from COVID-19.

The J gene is TRBJ1-6, the V gene TRBV7-9, with 10 bases lining up with TRBD1. This CDR3 comprises 15 residues. With V trimmed by 6 bases and J by 6 bases, 5 bases remained unmatched. Germline V gene lookup returns CDR1 SEHNR and CDR2 FQNEAQ (reference sequence). The CDR3 DNA reads TGTGCCAGCAGACCTGGGACAGGGGTTAATTCACCCCTCCACTTT. Residues: CASRPGTGVNSPLHF.

V and J are TRBV7-8 and TRBJ2-2; D might be TRBD1 (6 bases). The V gene lost 3 bases and the J gene lost 2 bases, with 10 bases spanning the gap. The CDR3 has 15 residues. Germline V gene sequence: CDR1 SGHVS, CDR2 FQNEAQ. Here the CDR3 reads CASSLWTENTGELFF. The CDR3 nucleotides read TGTGCCAGCAGCTTGTGGACAGAAAACACCGGGGAGCTGTTTTTT.

This chain joins TRBV24-1 and TRBJ2-1; 11 positions agree with TRBD2. The trim removed 4 bases at V and 7 bases at J, leaving 8 bases unmatched. The CDR3 sequence is 16 residues long. From germline, CDR1 is KGHDR and CDR2 SFDVKD. The CDR3 DNA is TGTGCCACCAGTGACACCGGGACTAGCGGCAGAAATGAGCAGTTCTTC. Translating it yields CATSDTGTSGRNEQFF.

The V call is TRBV7-2, the J call TRBJ1-5; TRBD1 matches 8 bases. CDR1 and CDR2 (germline): SGHTA, FQGNSA. With 4 bases clipped from V and 3 bases from J, the junction kept 5 bases outside the gene matches. The CDR3 is 15 residues long. The CDR3 bases are TGTGCCAGCAGCTATGGACAGGGAACCAATCAGCCCCAGCATTTT. Translated, it gives CASSYGQGTNQPQHF.

The chain joins TRBV6-2 or TRBV6-3 to TRBJ2-5; TRBD2 matches 14 bases. The germline CDR1 and CDR2 sequences are MNHEY and SVGEGT. The CDR3 runs 16 residues. Trimming took 2 bases from V and 5 from J; bases not matched to a gene: 4. The CDR3, as DNA: TGTGCCAGCAGTTACGGGACTAGCGGGGGAGGGGAGACCCAGTACTTC. Its protein product is CASSYGTSGGGETQYF.

V usage is TRBV3-1 (or the pseudogene TRBV3-2) and J usage is TRBJ1-3; D uncertain. CDR1 is LGHDT, CDR2 YNNKEL, per germline (reference sequence). The CDR3 is 13 residues long. Deletions cut 5 bases from V and 2 bases from J, with 7 bases between. CDR3 in amino acids: CASSFVTGNTIYF. CDR3 nucleotide sequence: TGTGCCAGCAGCTTTGTCACTGGAAACACCATATATTTT.

This clone was picked up a small number of times. The chain links TRBV2 to TRBJ1-5, with 7 positions matching TRBD1. The germline V gene has CDR1 SNHLY and CDR2 FYNNEI. The CDR3 loop spans 14 amino acids. The V segment lost 4 bases and the J segment 7 bases; nucleotides outside the gene matches: 7. CDR3 nucleotides: TGTGCCAGCAGTGCCCGGACAGGCGGACAGCCCCAGCATTTT. It specifies CASSARTGGQPQHF.

The chain has TRBV27 and TRBJ2-7; 7 bases fit TRBD1. CDR3 length: 12 residues. Germline assignment: CDR1 MNHEY and CDR2 SMNVEV (reference sequence). V dropped 8 bases and J dropped 6; count of bases not matched to a gene: 7. The CDR3 here is CASSDRPGEQYF. The CDR3 bases are TGTGCCAGCTCGGACAGGCCCGGCGAGCAGTACTTC.

This chain links TRBV18 with TRBJ2-3; TRBD1 aligns across 11 bases. The CDR3 is 15 amino acids. The V and J ends lost 1 base and 5 bases, in that order; junction bases with no gene match: 2. CDR1 and CDR2 from the germline V gene are KGHSH and LQKENI. The CDR3 nucleotides read TGTGCCAGCTCACCACAGGGACAGGGGGGAGATACGCAGTATTTT. Residues: CASSPQGQGGDTQYF.

The chain has TRBV30 and TRBJ1-1, with no clear D. The CDR3 has 13 residues. Germline CDR1 is GTSNPN and CDR2 is SVGIG (reference sequence). The V end was cut by 0 bases, the J end by 1 base, with 6 bases between. Here the CDR3 DNA reads TGTGCCTGGAGTGTCTCAGAGAACACTGAAGCTTTCTTT. As protein: CAWSVSENTEAFF.

The chain is built from TRBV5-5 and TRBJ1-5, with 9 nucleotides matching TRBD1. The germline V gene encodes CDR1 SGHKS and CDR2 YYEKEE (reference sequence). The length of the CDR3 is 15 residues. V gave up 4 bases and J gave up 4 bases; unmatched junction bases: 6. As DNA, the CDR3 is TGTGCCAGCAGCACCCGGACAGGGGTTAATCAGCCCCAGCATTTT. Its protein is CASSTRTGVNQPQHF.

The chain joins TRBV7-9 to TRBJ2-1; 9 positions match TRBD2. CDR1 and CDR2 from the germline V gene are SEHNR and FQNEAQ (reference sequence). The CDR3 length is 14 residues. Trimming took 3 bases from V and 6 from J; bases not matched to a gene: 3. CDR3 residues: CASSFILAGNEQFF. CDR3 nucleotides: TGTGCCAGCAGCTTTATACTAGCGGGCAATGAGCAGTTCTTC.